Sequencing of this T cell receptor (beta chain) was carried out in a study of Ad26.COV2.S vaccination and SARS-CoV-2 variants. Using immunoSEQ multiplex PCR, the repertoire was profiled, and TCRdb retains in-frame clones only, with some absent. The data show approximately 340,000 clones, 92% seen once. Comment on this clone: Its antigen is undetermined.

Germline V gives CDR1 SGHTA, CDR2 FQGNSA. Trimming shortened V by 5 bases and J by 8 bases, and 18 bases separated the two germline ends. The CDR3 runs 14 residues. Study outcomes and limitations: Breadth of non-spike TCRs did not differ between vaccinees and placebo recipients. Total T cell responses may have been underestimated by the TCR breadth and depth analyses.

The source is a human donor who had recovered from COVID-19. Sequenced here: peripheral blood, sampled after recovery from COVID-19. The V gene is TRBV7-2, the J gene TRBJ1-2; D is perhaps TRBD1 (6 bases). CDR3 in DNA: TGTGCCAGCAGCCCCGGGGGGCAGGCCAGGGGCTACACCTTC. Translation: CASSPGGQARGYTF. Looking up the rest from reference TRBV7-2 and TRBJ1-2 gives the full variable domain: GAGVSQSPSNKVTEKGKDVELRCDPISGHTALYWYRQSLGQGLEFLIYFQGNSAPDKSGLPSDRFSAERTGGSVSTLTIQRTQQEDSAVYLCASSPGGQARGYTFGSGTRLTVV.